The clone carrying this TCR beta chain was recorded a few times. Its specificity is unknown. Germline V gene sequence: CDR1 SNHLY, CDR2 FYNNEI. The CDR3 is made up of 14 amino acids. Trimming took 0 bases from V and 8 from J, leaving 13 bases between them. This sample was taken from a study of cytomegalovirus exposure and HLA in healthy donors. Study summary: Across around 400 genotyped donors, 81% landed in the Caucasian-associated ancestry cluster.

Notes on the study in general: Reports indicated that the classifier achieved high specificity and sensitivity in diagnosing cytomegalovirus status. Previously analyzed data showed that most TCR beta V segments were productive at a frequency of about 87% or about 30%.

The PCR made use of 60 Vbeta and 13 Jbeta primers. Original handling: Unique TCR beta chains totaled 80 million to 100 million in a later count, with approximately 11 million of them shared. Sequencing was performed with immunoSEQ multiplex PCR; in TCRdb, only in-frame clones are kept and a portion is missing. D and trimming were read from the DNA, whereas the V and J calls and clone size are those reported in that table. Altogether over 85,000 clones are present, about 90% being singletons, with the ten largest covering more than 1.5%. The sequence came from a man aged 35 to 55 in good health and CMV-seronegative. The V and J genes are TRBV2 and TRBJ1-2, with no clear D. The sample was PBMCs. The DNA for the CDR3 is TGTGCCAGCAGTGAAGCGCTTAGTACCGTAGGCTACACCTTC. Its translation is CASSEALSTVGYTF.